Shown below are 31 T cell receptor beta chains from a single sample sequenced in a study of T cells after yellow fever vaccination. Each CDR3 protein is one row after TCRdb ran MiXCR on the 5' RACE reads. Among 500,000 to 650,000 distinct CDR3 sequences, about 17% were seen once, and the ten largest hold approximately 15%. This specimen was PBMCs, taken 5 to 6 days after the first yellow fever vaccination. Every receptor here comes from a man between 18 and 35 years old who received the YFV17D yellow fever vaccine.

The V gene is TRBV4-3, the J gene TRBJ2-2; perhaps TRBD2 as D (7 bases). The CDR3 extends over 16 amino acids. Germline V gene lookup returns CDR1 LGHNA and CDR2 YSLEER. V lost 4 bases and J 5 bases, leaving 17 bases between the germline ends. CDR3 DNA: TGCGCCAGCAGCCCGAGGGAGGGGGGGCCGACCGGGGAGCTGTTTTTT. This encodes CASSPREGGPTGELFF.

This clonotype has just a few counts. The V call is TRBV5-1, the J call TRBJ1-4; D remains ambiguous. V gave up 5 bases and J gave up 8 bases, with 13 bases separating them. This CDR3 contains 13 residues. CDR1 and CDR2 from the germline V gene are SGHRS and YFSETQ. CDR3 sequence reads: CASRTVLDEKLFF. The DNA for the CDR3 is TGCGCCAGCAGGACGGTCCTGGACGAAAAACTGTTTTTT.

This clonotype was observed once. The chain recombines TRBV4-3 with TRBJ2-7; D remains unclear. This CDR3 has 15 residues. V lost 0 bases to trimming and J lost 3 bases, with 12 bases between them. Germline V gives CDR1 LGHNA, CDR2 YSLEER. The DNA of the CDR3 is TGCGCCAGCAGCCAAGAGTGGCAGATCCACTACGAGCAGTACTTC. Its protein is CASSQEWQIHYEQYF.

The V and J genes are TRBV18 and TRBJ1-3; D remains unclear. The germline gives CDR1 KGHSH, CDR2 LQKENI. The CDR3 is 17 amino acids. Trimming pared 3 bases from V and 0 bases from J, leaving 15 bases between. In DNA form, the CDR3 reads TGTGCCAGCTCACCTCCTTACGACGTAAGCTCTGGAAACACCATATATTTT. Amino acid sequence: CASSPPYDVSSGNTIYF.

In this sample, this clonotype turned up a few times. This rearrangement joins TRBV12-3 or TRBV12-4 to TRBJ2-1, with D perhaps being TRBD1 or TRBD2 (5 bases each). The CDR3 runs 16 residues. The V end lost 6 bases, the J end lost 2 bases, and 17 bases lay between the germline ends. CDR3 sequence (DNA): TGTGCCAGCAGCCCGGGGCGGGCAAATACCTACAATGAGCAGTTCTTC. Protein sequence: CASSPGRANTYNEQFF.

The J gene is TRBJ2-4, the V gene TRBV28; unclear D gene. The CDR3 totals 14 residues. Trimming took 6 bases from V and 0 from J, leaving 9 bases between them. CDR1 is MDHEN, CDR2 SYDVKM, per germline. In DNA form, the CDR3 reads TGTGCCAGCAGGGCCGGCGTAGCCAAAAACATTCAGTACTTC. Encoded protein: CASRAGVAKNIQYF.

The rearrangement uses TRBV7-2 and TRBJ2-3; 8 bases are a match to TRBD2. The CDR3 consists of 15 residues. J was trimmed by 7 bases and V by 2 bases; bases with no gene match: 8. Germline loops: CDR1 SGHTA, CDR2 FQGNSA. The CDR3 reads CASSLSSAGVNTQYF. The CDR3 coding sequence is TGTGCCAGCAGCTTATCCTCAGCGGGGGTGAATACGCAGTATTTT.

This rearrangement joins TRBV2 to TRBJ2-4; 15 nucleotides agree with TRBD2. This CDR3 region has 18 residues. Per germline, CDR1 SNHLY and CDR2 FYNNEI. Losses at the gene ends were 6 bases for V and 0 bases for J; bases not matched to a gene: 6. The DNA of the CDR3 is TGTGCCAGCAGGCTGGGACTAGCGGGGGGACTAGCCAAAAACATTCAGTACTTC. Translating it yields CASRLGLAGGLAKNIQYF. Complete variable domain (other parts from reference TRBV2 and TRBJ2-4): EPEVTQTPSHQVTQMGQEVILRCVPISNHLYFYWYRQILGQKVEFLVSFYNNEISEKSEIFDDQFSVERPDGSNFTLKIRSTKLEDSAMYFCASRLGLAGGLAKNIQYFGAGTRLSVL.

This clonotype appeared a few times. The rearrangement links TRBV7-2 to TRBJ1-6; D perhaps matches TRBD1 (5 bases). Germline V gene sequence: CDR1 SGHTA, CDR2 FQGNSA. V was trimmed by 2 bases and J by 8 bases, leaving 13 bases between them. The CDR3 length is 15 residues. The DNA of the CDR3 is TGTGCCAGCAGCTTAAAAGCAACAGGCGATTCACCCCTCCACTTT. It yields the protein CASSLKATGDSPLHF.

The chain is built from TRBV19 and TRBJ2-2, with TRBD1 matching 10 bases. The ends lost 5 bases at V and 6 bases at J; junction bases unmatched: 6. Germline V gives CDR1 LNHDA, CDR2 SQIVND (reference sequence). This CDR3 region has 15 residues. The CDR3 DNA reads as TGTGCCAGTAGTTTTGGACAGGGGGTTGCCGGGGAGCTGTTTTTT. Protein: CASSFGQGVAGELFF.

The genes are TRBV7-2 and TRBJ2-2; D is possibly TRBD2 (5 bases). Trimming took off 1 base at V and 3 bases at J, with 15 bases between the two ends. From germline, CDR1 is SGHTA and CDR2 FQGNSA. This CDR3 has 17 residues. CDR3 in amino acids: CASSLVSTGIDTGELFF. The CDR3 nucleotides read TGTGCCAGCAGCTTAGTATCAACGGGGATTGACACCGGGGAGCTGTTTTTT.

The chain joins TRBV29-1 to TRBJ1-2, with 9 bases matching TRBD1. The germline CDR1 and CDR2 sequences are SQVTM and ANQGSEA. There are 13 residues in the CDR3. J was trimmed by 2 bases and V by 6 bases; bases with no gene match: 4. In DNA, the CDR3 is TGCAGCGTCGATACAGGGGGCAACTATGGCTACACCTTC. It codes for CSVDTGGNYGYTF.

The V gene is TRBV7-9, the J gene TRBJ1-1; D gene ambiguous. CDR3 size: 13 residues. V lost 8 bases and J lost 1, with 11 bases in between. CDR1 and CDR2 (germline): SEHNR, FQNEAQ (reference sequence). The CDR3 DNA follows: TGTGCCAGCGGCGTCGACGGGAACACTGAAGCTTTCTTT. Translated: CASGVDGNTEAFF.

A few counts support this clonotype. This chain connects TRBV11-2 to TRBJ2-7, with 7 bases fitting TRBD2. The CDR3 is 17 amino acids. V was pared by 6 bases and J by 0 bases, with 14 bases of the junction left unmatched. The germline V gene encodes CDR1 SGHAT and CDR2 FQNNGV. CDR3 in DNA: TGTGCCAGCAGTAAGGACCCCAGCGGGGTGTCCTCCTACGAGCAGTACGTC. It yields the protein CASSKDPSGVSSYEQYV.

This clonotype was seen a handful of times. This chain connects TRBV9 to TRBJ2-2; D gene ambiguous. The CDR3 is 14 amino acids. Germline V gives CDR1 SGDLS, CDR2 YYNGEE. Trimming left V 3 bases short and J 3 bases short, with 9 bases between. This chain's CDR3 is CASSESPHTGELFF. CDR3 coding DNA: TGTGCCAGCAGCGAAAGTCCGCACACCGGGGAGCTGTTTTTT. The full variable domain, completed using reference TRBV9 and TRBJ2-2, is DSGVTQTPKHLITATGQRVTLRCSPRSGDLSVYWYQQSLDQGLQFLIQYYNGEERAKGNILERFSAQQFPDLHSELNLSSLELGDSALYFCASSESPHTGELFFGEGSRLTVL.

The chain combines TRBV7-9 with TRBJ1-1; 10 positions agree with TRBD1. The CDR3 runs to 16 residues. V lost 0 bases, J lost 5 bases, and 6 bases stayed unmatched. The germline V gene has CDR1 SEHNR and CDR2 FQNEAQ (reference sequence). The CDR3 region is CASSLAFGGQGTEAFF. DNA of the CDR3: TGTGCCAGCAGCTTAGCGTTCGGGGGACAGGGGACTGAAGCTTTCTTT.

V is TRBV7-3 and J is TRBJ2-2; D ambiguous. Germline V gene lookup returns CDR1 SGHTA and CDR2 FQGTGA. Trimming pared 5 bases from V and 6 bases from J, leaving 10 bases between. The CDR3 is 13 amino acids. For the CDR3, the DNA is TGTGCCAGCAGCCAAACTACCGCCGGGGAGCTGTTTTTT. Residues: CASSQTTAGELFF. Using reference TRBV7-3 and TRBJ2-2 for the parts outside the CDR3, the full variable domain is GAGVSQTPSNKVTEKGKYVELRCDPISGHTALYWYRQSLGQGPEFLIYFQGTGAADDSGLPNDRFFAVRPEGSVSTLKIQRTERGDSAVYLCASSQTTAGELFFGEGSRLTVL.

This clonotype has only a few counts. The genes are TRBV5-1 and TRBJ2-3; D is perhaps TRBD1 or TRBD2 (6 bases each). The CDR3 has 15 residues. Trimming stripped 4 bases from V and 10 bases from J, with 22 bases between. Germline V gene sequence: CDR1 SGHRS, CDR2 YFSETQ. The chain's CDR3 is CASSRRGAPLDAQYF. The CDR3, as DNA: TGCGCCAGCAGCCGGAGGGGGGCCCCTTTGGACGCGCAGTATTTT.

This clonotype has a count of ten or more. This rearrangement joins TRBV20-1 to TRBJ2-3, with D perhaps being TRBD1 or TRBD2 (5 bases each). V shed 6 bases and J shed 0 bases, with 10 bases lying between them. CDR1 is DFQATT, CDR2 SNEGSKA, per germline (reference sequence). The CDR3 sequence is 13 residues long. CDR3 coding DNA: TGCAGTGCCCCGGGGCCAAGCACAGATACGCAGTATTTT. Translating it yields CSAPGPSTDTQYF.

This clonotype was recorded a few times. The chain joins TRBV5-1 to TRBJ2-1, with 11 bases identical to TRBD1. CDR1 is SGHRS and CDR2 is YFSETQ in the germline V gene. Unmatched junction bases numbered 2, after V lost 0 bases and J lost 9 bases. The CDR3 runs 14 residues. The CDR3: CASSLGDRGSEQFF. The CDR3 DNA follows: TGCGCCAGCAGCTTGGGGGACAGGGGGTCTGAGCAGTTCTTC.

This clonotype occurred a few times. The genes are TRBV4-1 and TRBJ1-3; no reliable D call. The V end lost 5 bases, the J end lost 1 base, and 12 bases lay between the germline ends. The CDR3 is made up of 15 amino acids. CDR1 is MGHRA and CDR2 is YSYEKL in the germline V gene. The CDR3 bases are TGCGCCAGCAGCAACCCATCGATTTCTGGAAACACCATATATTTT. Translating gives CASSNPSISGNTIYF.

The sample holds one count of this clonotype. The rearrangement joins TRBV4-1 to TRBJ2-7; 8 bases align to TRBD2. Germline-derived CDR1 and CDR2 are MGHRA and YSYEKL. This CDR3 is built from 14 residues. Trimming at V came to 2 bases and at J to 6 bases, leaving 6 bases not matched to a gene. CDR3 protein: CASSQIGLAGEQYV. The CDR3, as DNA: TGCGCCAGCAGCCAAATCGGACTAGCCGGCGAGCAGTACGTC.

The chain has TRBV20-1 and TRBJ2-1, with TRBD2 matching over 12 bases. The germline V gene encodes CDR1 DFQATT and CDR2 SNEGSKA (reference sequence). Trimming removed 5 bases from V and 5 bases from J; junction bases left unmatched: 4. The CDR3 totals 14 residues. This CDR3 is CSAWTSGVNNEQFF. In DNA, the CDR3 is TGCAGTGCTTGGACTAGCGGGGTAAACAATGAGCAGTTCTTC.

In its sample, this clonotype was seen many times. The chain is built from TRBV18 and TRBJ2-7; 7 bases are a match to TRBD1. The CDR3 sequence is 13 residues long. From germline, CDR1 is KGHSH and CDR2 LQKENI. The ends lost 8 bases at V and 4 bases at J; junction bases unmatched: 8. The CDR3 DNA reads as TGTGCCAGCAGCCCACCGACAGGGTACGAGCAGTACTTC. Amino acid sequence: CASSPPTGYEQYF.

The chain recombines TRBV23-1 with TRBJ2-5; D unclear. TRBV23-1 is an ORF; its function is uncertain. V gave up 1 base and J gave up 5 bases, with 11 bases separating them. The CDR3 has 14 residues. The CDR3 loop reads CASSQCPRWETQYF. DNA for the CDR3: TGCGCCAGCAGTCAATGCCCGCGGTGGGAGACCCAGTACTTC.

The table lists this clonotype with a few counts. The chain links TRBV6-2 or TRBV6-3 to TRBJ2-7; perhaps TRBD1 as D (6 bases). Per germline, CDR1 MNHEY and CDR2 SVGEGT. The ends were cut back, 6 bases at V and 3 bases at J, with 9 bases in the middle. The CDR3 spans 12 residues. CDR3: CASSWTVYEQYV. Here the CDR3 DNA reads TGTGCCAGCAGCTGGACAGTCTACGAGCAGTACGTC.

This clonotype was seen a handful of times. This chain links TRBV4-1 with TRBJ2-5; 13 nucleotides match TRBD2. CDR3 length: 15 residues. With V trimmed by 2 bases and J by 5 bases, 2 bases remained unmatched. Germline V lookup: CDR1 MGHRA, CDR2 YSYEKL. The CDR3 nucleotides read TGCGCCAGCAGCCAATCGACTAGCGGGGGGGAGACCCAGTACTTC. Its translation is CASSQSTSGGETQYF.

A few counts support this clonotype. The chain recombines TRBV12-3 or TRBV12-4 with TRBJ1-3; unclear D gene. V was cut by 2 bases and J by 3 bases, with 14 bases left in between. This CDR3 region has 16 residues. The CDR3 sequence: CASSLQPGEVGNTIYF. The DNA for the CDR3 is TGTGCCAGCAGTTTACAACCGGGCGAAGTTGGAAACACCATATATTTT.

The table lists this clonotype with a few counts. V and J are TRBV5-1 and TRBJ2-5; TRBD1 might be the D (6 bases). The CDR3 totals 14 residues. Germline CDR1 reads SGHRS; CDR2 reads YFSETQ. Trimming removed 0 bases from V and 9 bases from J, with 15 bases in between. CDR3 in DNA: TGCGCCAGCAGCTTGGCCTGGGGGCTCTGGGCCCAGTACTTC. Translation gives CASSLAWGLWAQYF.

The rearrangement uses TRBV5-1 and TRBJ1-2; 10 bases are shared with TRBD1. The V segment lost 5 bases and the J segment 1 base; nucleotides outside the gene matches: 2. Germline CDR1 is SGHRS and CDR2 is YFSETQ. The CDR3 consists of 14 residues. CDR3 in DNA: TGCGCCAGCAGGGACAGGGGGTATAACTATGGCTACACCTTC. Encoded protein: CASRDRGYNYGYTF.

V is TRBV5-6 and J is TRBJ2-3; TRBD1 aligns across 9 bases. Germline V gene data show CDR1 as SGHDT and CDR2 as YYEEEE. Trimming at V came to 0 bases and at J to 6 bases, leaving 8 bases not matched to a gene. The CDR3 loop spans 16 amino acids. CDR3 in amino acids: CASSLAQGQGFDTQYF. CDR3 bases: TGTGCCAGCAGCTTGGCCCAGGGACAGGGCTTTGATACGCAGTATTTT.